This TCR beta chain is drawn from a study of shared T cell receptors in the human thymus. Germline V gene data show CDR1 as LGHNA and CDR2 as YNFKEQ. This CDR3 is 18 amino acids long. V was clipped by 0 bases and J by 2 bases; unmatched bases: 9. Using immunoSEQ multiplex PCR, the repertoire was profiled, and TCRdb retains in-frame clones only, with some absent. The repertoire includes hundreds of thousands of clones, roughly 88% of them detected once, and approximately 0.011% sits in the top ten. This sample was also put to use in a study of human thymus T cells. That work contributes: The donor group consisted of healthy Finnish infants who were having corrective surgery for congenital heart defects. Resections from corrective heart surgery provided thymus tissue. The authors found apparently biased V and J gene usage in thymic and blood repertoires. Related reports documented highly overlapping thymic repertoires among unrelated individuals.

The chain is built from TRBV4-2 and TRBJ2-7; 11 bases map to TRBD2. This sequence originates from a boy in the first two years of life with a congenital heart defect. Sequencing was carried out using thymocytes. CDR3 residues: CASSQDKGSGRAPYEQYF. In DNA, the CDR3 is TGTGCCAGCAGCCAAGATAAGGGTAGCGGGAGGGCCCCCTACGAGCAGTACTTC.